These T cell receptor beta chains were read from a single sample in a study of blood T cells in healthy people across ages. TCRdb used MiXCR to reprocess the 5' RACE reads, holding one entry per CDR3 protein. The sample comprises 1,500,000 or so distinct CDR3 sequences, around 40% of which are singletons, and more than 4% rests with the top ten. The material sequenced was blood. These receptors were obtained from a woman aged 18 to 35 in good health. Each CDR3 is given with its conserved first and last residue. Fields, in order: J gene, D gene, V gene, clone size, CDR3 protein, CDR3 DNA. The D gene is left open where the match is weak. A clone size is listed for some rows: how often the clone was seen (once, few, many), or a class if it is expanded.

j_call: TRBJ2-7
d_call: NA
v_call: TRBV6-5
clone_size: few
cdr3_aa: CASSYSGEYEQYF
cdr3_nt: TGTGCCAGCAGTTACTCCGGGGAATACGAGCAGTACTTC

j_call: TRBJ2-5
d_call: NA
v_call: TRBV28
clone_size: NA
cdr3_aa: CASSQPRGPVQETQYF
cdr3_nt: TGTGCCAGCAGTCAACCCCGCGGGCCGGTACAAGAGACCCAGTACTTC

j_call: TRBJ1-2
d_call: NA
v_call: TRBV7-2
clone_size: NA
cdr3_aa: CASSYSNRVGYTF
cdr3_nt: TGTGCCAGCAGCTACTCTAACCGGGTCGGCTACACCTTC

j_call: TRBJ1-4
d_call: NA
v_call: TRBV30
clone_size: NA
cdr3_aa: CAWSVMNLSEKLFF
cdr3_nt: TGTGCCTGGAGTGTAATGAACCTTAGTGAAAAACTGTTTTTT

j_call: TRBJ2-7
d_call: NA
v_call: TRBV27
clone_size: once
cdr3_aa: CASSYKEGGYEQYF
cdr3_nt: TGTGCCAGCAGCTATAAGGAAGGGGGCTACGAGCAGTACTTC

j_call: TRBJ2-1
d_call: NA
v_call: TRBV25-1
clone_size: few
cdr3_aa: CATKLLPNNEQFF
cdr3_nt: TGTGCCACCAAACTTTTACCAAACAATGAGCAGTTCTTC

j_call: TRBJ1-5
d_call: TRBD1
v_call: TRBV20-1
clone_size: NA
cdr3_aa: CSAKGAFSNQPQHF
cdr3_nt: TGCAGTGCTAAGGGGGCCTTTAGCAATCAGCCCCAGCATTTT

j_call: TRBJ2-2
d_call: TRBD1
v_call: TRBV28
clone_size: NA
cdr3_aa: CASSFGTGNGELFF
cdr3_nt: TGTGCCAGCAGTTTTGGGACAGGGAATGGGGAGCTGTTTTTT

j_call: TRBJ2-7
d_call: NA
v_call: TRBV7-9
clone_size: few
cdr3_aa: CASSLTGSSAEQYF
cdr3_nt: TGTGCCAGCAGCTTGACGGGAAGCTCGGCCGAGCAGTACTTC

j_call: TRBJ2-3
d_call: NA
v_call: TRBV6-1
clone_size: few
cdr3_aa: CASSARAPGRDTQYF
cdr3_nt: TGTGCCAGCAGTGCGCGAGCGCCTGGAAGGGATACGCAGTATTTT

j_call: TRBJ1-5
d_call: NA
v_call: TRBV12-3/TRBV12-4
clone_size: NA
cdr3_aa: CASSYGIHQPQHF
cdr3_nt: TGTGCCAGCAGCTACGGGATCCATCAGCCCCAGCATTTT

j_call: TRBJ2-1
d_call: TRBD2
v_call: TRBV4-3
clone_size: few
cdr3_aa: CASSQLAGEEHEQFF
cdr3_nt: TGCGCCAGCAGCCAATTAGCGGGGGAAGAGCATGAGCAGTTCTTC

j_call: TRBJ1-1
d_call: NA
v_call: TRBV5-1
clone_size: few
cdr3_aa: CASSAQGRDTEAFF
cdr3_nt: TGCGCCAGCAGCGCCCAGGGGAGGGACACTGAAGCTTTCTTT

j_call: TRBJ2-1
d_call: TRBD1
v_call: TRBV5-1
clone_size: NA
cdr3_aa: CASSLDGTGPNEQFF
cdr3_nt: TGCGCCAGCAGCTTGGATGGGACAGGCCCCAATGAGCAGTTCTTC

j_call: TRBJ2-3
d_call: NA
v_call: TRBV20-1
clone_size: few
cdr3_aa: CSALLTSADTQYF
cdr3_nt: TGCAGTGCTCTTTTAACTAGTGCAGATACGCAGTATTTT

j_call: TRBJ2-7
d_call: NA
v_call: TRBV20-1
clone_size: NA
cdr3_aa: CSAPWSSYNEQYF
cdr3_nt: TGCAGTGCTCCGTGGAGCTCCTACAATGAGCAGTACTTC

j_call: TRBJ2-3
d_call: NA
v_call: TRBV18
clone_size: few
cdr3_aa: CASSPHKGDTQYF
cdr3_nt: TGTGCCAGCTCACCTCACAAGGGAGATACGCAGTATTTT

j_call: TRBJ2-3
d_call: TRBD1
v_call: TRBV25-1
clone_size: NA
cdr3_aa: CASRIGQGGNTDTQYF
cdr3_nt: TGTGCCAGCAGAATAGGACAGGGGGGTAACACAGATACGCAGTATTTT

j_call: TRBJ2-3
d_call: TRBD2
v_call: TRBV20-1
clone_size: NA
cdr3_aa: CSARGGLLRDTDTQYF
cdr3_nt: TGCAGTGCCCGGGGGGGACTCCTCCGGGACACAGATACGCAGTATTTT

j_call: TRBJ2-7
d_call: NA
v_call: TRBV7-9
clone_size: NA
cdr3_aa: CASSDLGSSYEQYF
cdr3_nt: TGTGCCAGCAGCGACCTAGGGAGCTCCTACGAGCAGTACTTC

j_call: TRBJ1-2
d_call: NA
v_call: TRBV20-1
clone_size: NA
cdr3_aa: CSAGILLKNYGYTF
cdr3_nt: TGCAGTGCCGGGATACTCCTAAAAAACTATGGCTACACCTTC

j_call: TRBJ2-5
d_call: TRBD2
v_call: TRBV2
clone_size: few
cdr3_aa: CASSGTSELETQYF
cdr3_nt: TGTGCCAGCAGCGGGACTAGCGAGCTAGAGACCCAGTACTTC

j_call: TRBJ2-7
d_call: NA
v_call: TRBV27
clone_size: few
cdr3_aa: CASSLVDGTSLNEQYF
cdr3_nt: TGTGCCAGCAGCCTAGTGGACGGGACCTCCCTAAACGAGCAGTACTTC

j_call: TRBJ1-2
d_call: TRBD1
v_call: TRBV7-9
clone_size: NA
cdr3_aa: CSSNPGGNYGYTF
cdr3_nt: TGTTCCAGCAACCCAGGGGGAAACTATGGCTACACCTTC

j_call: TRBJ2-5
d_call: TRBD2
v_call: TRBV6-2/TRBV6-3
clone_size: once
cdr3_aa: CASSYNQRGDNEQYF
cdr3_nt: TGTGCCAGCAGTTATAATCAGCGGGGGGACAATGAGCAGTACTTC

j_call: TRBJ2-7
d_call: NA
v_call: TRBV25-1
clone_size: NA
cdr3_aa: CASSELGTAYEQYF
cdr3_nt: TGTGCCAGCAGTGAATTAGGCACAGCCTACGAGCAGTACTTC

j_call: TRBJ1-2
d_call: NA
v_call: TRBV20-1
clone_size: NA
cdr3_aa: CSARDTGLNYGYTF
cdr3_nt: TGCAGTGCTAGAGACACGGGCCTTAACTATGGCTACACCTTC

j_call: TRBJ2-7
d_call: NA
v_call: TRBV5-1
clone_size: few
cdr3_aa: CASSLYDEQYF
cdr3_nt: TGCGCCAGCAGCTTGTATGACGAGCAGTACTTC

j_call: TRBJ2-7
d_call: NA
v_call: TRBV4-2
clone_size: few
cdr3_aa: CASSHGNSYEQYF
cdr3_nt: TGTGCCAGCAGCCACGGGAACTCCTACGAGCAGTACTTC

j_call: TRBJ2-7
d_call: TRBD1
v_call: TRBV20-1
clone_size: NA
cdr3_aa: CSASPRQGSGEQYF
cdr3_nt: TGCAGTGCTAGTCCCCGACAGGGATCGGGCGAGCAGTACTTC

j_call: TRBJ2-5
d_call: TRBD1
v_call: TRBV27
clone_size: few
cdr3_aa: CASSLLGQPQETQYF
cdr3_nt: TGTGCCAGCAGTTTACTGGGACAGCCCCAAGAGACCCAGTACTTC

j_call: TRBJ2-7
d_call: NA
v_call: TRBV7-3
clone_size: few
cdr3_aa: CASSSEGGSSYEQYF
cdr3_nt: TGTGCCAGCAGCTCAGAGGGGGGGAGCTCCTACGAGCAGTACTTC